This T cell receptor (beta chain) was retrieved from a study of T cells in localized non-small cell lung cancer (dated by TCRdb to 2020 to 2021). Context from the whole study: The study analyzed T cell repertoires of about 230 early-stage NSCLC patients, comparing tumors and uninvolved tumor-adjacent lungs. The cohort comprised 200 to 300 treatment-naïve NSCLC patients with resected, localized lung tumors. The mean age of the NSCLC patients was around 67 years, with 130 or so men and about a hundred women.

At diagnosis, peripheral blood, uninvolved tumor-adjacent lung and tumor were collected and stored as a combination of fresh-frozen and FFPE material. For TCR repertoire profiling, blood samples were analyzed in the form of peripheral blood mononuclear cells. Results and caveats for the whole study, not just this receptor: Of the top 100 tumor clones, a median of about 53 were detected in paired uninvolved adjacent lung; 28 were also among that lung's top 100. Multi-region tumor sequencing was not performed, so intratumor heterogeneity could not be excluded. Since the design was exploratory, TCR variables were selected using unadjusted p-values with no false-discovery rate correction. Uninvolved tumor-adjacent lung showed the highest T cell clonality, higher than tumor, which suggests more focused antigenic responses in the uninvolved tumor-adjacent lung. Higher blood T cell density associated with longer overall survival, while higher adjacent-lung clonality associated with shorter survival.

A single count supports this clone. Its antigen is currently not known. It has no much larger one-base neighbor in the sample; base qualities were not kept. Via the germline V gene (reference sequence), CDR1 is LNHDA and CDR2 SQIVND. From cysteine to phenylalanine, the CDR3 is 16 amino acids long. The sequence is cut down to CDR3 DNA, 48 bases in frame from base 1. Trimmed from V: 5 bases; trimmed from J: 4 bases; junction bases lacking a gene match: 6. The immunoSEQ Assay was used to sequence TCR beta CDR3 regions from DNA. The original methods were these. To compute T cell density, TCR beta template counts were normalized to usable DNA, which was estimated by amplifying housekeeping genes. Richness was estimated with the preseqR package, extrapolating to 400,000 templates for PBMC samples and 120,000 templates for tissue samples. Clonality was calculated as one minus Pielou's evenness. Tissue-enriched TCRs were identified through differential abundance testing performed on productive amino-acid clonotypes, with a minimum total count of 5 and an alpha of 0.1. Repertoire overlap between compartments was quantified with the Jaccard Index and Morisita Overlap Index. GLIPH clustered TCR beta CDR3s with public tetramer-defined viral CDR3s; viral motifs required at least three viral sequences plus V-gene enrichment. The table was pulled from immuneACCESS by TCRdb, which kept in-frame rearrangements only. Such tables lose some clones; where checked, under half of the loss comes from unresolved V genes, and the rest has no known cause. D and trimming come from the DNA, and the V and J calls and clone size come from that table. The sample table shows 35,000 to 40,000 clones, and approximately 89% are seen once. 2.5% to 3.5% of the sample goes to the ten largest clones.

The chain is assembled from TRBV19 and TRBJ2-6; the central 9 bases match TRBD1. The sequence derives from a woman aged 40-69 years with stage I lung adenocarcinoma. The source was peripheral blood, collected before any cancer treatment. The DNA is TGTGCCAGTAGTGAACAGGGGGCAGGAGGGGCCAACGTCCTGACTTTC. Its amino acids are CASSEQGAGGANVLTF. The variable domain in full, with residues beyond the CDR3 obtained from the reference TRBV19 and TRBJ2-6 genes, is DGGITQSPKYLFRKEGQNVTLSCEQNLNHDAMYWYRQDPGQGLRLIYYSQIVNDFQKGDIAEGYSVSREKKESFPLTVTSAQKNPTAFYLCASSEQGAGGANVLTFGAGSRLTVL.